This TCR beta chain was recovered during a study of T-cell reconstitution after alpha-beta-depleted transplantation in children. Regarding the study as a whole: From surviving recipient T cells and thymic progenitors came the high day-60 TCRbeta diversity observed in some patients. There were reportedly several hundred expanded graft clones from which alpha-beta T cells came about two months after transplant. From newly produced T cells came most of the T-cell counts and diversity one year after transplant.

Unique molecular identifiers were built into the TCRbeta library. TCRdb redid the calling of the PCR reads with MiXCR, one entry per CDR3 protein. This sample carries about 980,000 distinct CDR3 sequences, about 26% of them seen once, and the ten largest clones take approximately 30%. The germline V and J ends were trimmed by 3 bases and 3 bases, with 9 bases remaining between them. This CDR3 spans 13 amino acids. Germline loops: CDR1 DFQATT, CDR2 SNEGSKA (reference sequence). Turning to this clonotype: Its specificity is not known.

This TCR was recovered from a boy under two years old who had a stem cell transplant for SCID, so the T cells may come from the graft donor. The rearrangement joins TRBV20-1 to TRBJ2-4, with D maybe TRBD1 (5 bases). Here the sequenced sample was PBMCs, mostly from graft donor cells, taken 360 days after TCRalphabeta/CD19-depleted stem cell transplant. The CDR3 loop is CSASRVVKNIQYF. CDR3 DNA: TGCAGTGCTAGCAGGGTCGTCAAAAACATTCAGTACTTC.